This T cell receptor beta chain was identified during a study of T cell responses to AZD1222 COVID-19 vaccine. Worth noting for this clone: A read error may account for a junction end that differs from germline.

The CDR3 is made up of 15 amino acids. Germline loops: CDR1 SGHRS, CDR2 YFSETQ. Libraries were prepared by immunoSEQ multiplex PCR; TCRdb keeps only in-frame clonotypes and omits some of them. The repertoire holds some 150,000 clones, with approximately 95% as singletons. The sequences come from peripheral blood, collected on day 0 of MenACWY control vaccination. This clonotype originated in an adult in good health. The V and J genes are TRBV5-1 and TRBJ2-7; 9 bases line up with TRBD1. CDR3 coding DNA: TGCGCCAGCAGCACGTGGACAGGGGACTCCCACGAGCAGTACTTC. Its translation is CASSTWTGDSHEQYF.